The clone carrying this T cell receptor (beta chain) was counted at least ten times. Antigen specificity is unknown. Germline lookup yields CDR1 ENHRY and CDR2 SYGVKD. The CDR3 extends over 16 amino acids. The V and J ends lost 0 bases and 2 bases, in that order; junction bases with no gene match: 6. This record belongs to a study of human T cells and chemical hapten exposure. Study-level information: The use of 2% DPC on about 2 cm by about 2 cm of upper inner arm skin constituted sensitization. DPC at 0.01% went onto the upper back in patch tests, read at 6 days.

As to time point: pre-sensitization, week 0. Documented treatment: therapeutic diphenylcyclopropenone sensitization with weekly scalp DPC. TCRdb recomputed calls from the RACE reads with MiXCR, one row per CDR3 protein. In the table there are 35,000 to 50,000 distinct CDR3 sequences, roughly a tenth of which are singletons. Study findings and constraints: TCRs exceeding a frequency of 1 in 1000 stayed unchanged under DPC sensitization.

This material consisted of whole blood, taken in connection with sensitization to the hapten diphenylcyclopropenone (DPC). The source is a man aged 30 to 45 with alopecia areata. Some clones in this sample may be carry-over from other donors' samples. The chain has TRBV10-3 and TRBJ2-7; 8 bases fit TRBD2. The CDR3 reads CAISESVRAGAYEQYF. Written as DNA, the CDR3 is TGTGCCATCAGTGAGTCGGTTCGAGCGGGGGCCTACGAGCAGTACTTC.